This T cell receptor (beta chain) emerged from a study of identical twins. The CDR3 length is 16 residues. Germline CDR1 SQVTM, CDR2 ANQGSEA. V lost 4 bases and J lost 2, with 20 bases in between. Whole-study findings and limits: Conclusions relied on cross-sectional statistical analysis, not following the same donors. Surplus twin overlap in beta out-of-frame sequences was less pronounced.

A universal primer site was created by template switching, with the cDNA bearing unique molecular identifiers. Using its own MiXCR run on the 5' RACE reads, TCRdb lists one record per CDR3 protein. The top ten hold around 2.1% of the sample, which has fewer than 350,000 distinct CDR3 sequences, approximately 8.5% seen once. In the case of this clonotype: Its antigen is undetermined.

These data were also reused for a study on yellow fever vaccine responses in identical twins.

This sequence originates from a woman between 18 and 29 years old in good health. The chain recombines TRBV29-1 with TRBJ1-2, with D possibly matching TRBD1 (6 bases). The sample taken for sequencing was memory (CD45RO+) T cells sorted from blood. The CDR3 spells CSVGAGALTGNYGYTF. CDR3 bases: TGCAGCGTTGGGGCGGGGGCCCTGACGGGCAACTATGGCTACACCTTC.